This TCR beta chain was sequenced for a study of long-term antiretroviral therapy in people with HIV. Run at survey level, the immunoSEQ assay was version v3.0. Produced via immunoSEQ multiplex PCR; TCRdb's table is partial and in-frame only. In the table there are around 32,000 clones, just under 90% of which are singletons. The CDR3 is 14 amino acids. Germline CDR1 KGHSH, CDR2 LQKENI. J lost 9 bases, V lost 6 bases, and 11 bases had no gene match. The source material was unsorted PBMCs, sampled 3.2 years before starting antiretroviral therapy. J is TRBJ1-5 and V is TRBV18; TRBD1 matches 7 bases. The sequence derives from a man in his fifties with HIV. This CDR3 reads CASSPRQGTLPQHF. The CDR3, as DNA: TGTGCCAGCTCGCCCCGACAGGGAACCCTGCCCCAGCATTTT. The full variable domain, its missing parts supplied by reference TRBV18 and TRBJ1-5, is NAGVMQNPRHLVRRRGQEARLRCSPMKGHSHVYWYRQLPEEGLKFMVYLQKENIIDESGMPKERFSAEFPKEGPSILRIQQVVRGDSAAYFCASSPRQGTLPQHFGDGTRLSIL.